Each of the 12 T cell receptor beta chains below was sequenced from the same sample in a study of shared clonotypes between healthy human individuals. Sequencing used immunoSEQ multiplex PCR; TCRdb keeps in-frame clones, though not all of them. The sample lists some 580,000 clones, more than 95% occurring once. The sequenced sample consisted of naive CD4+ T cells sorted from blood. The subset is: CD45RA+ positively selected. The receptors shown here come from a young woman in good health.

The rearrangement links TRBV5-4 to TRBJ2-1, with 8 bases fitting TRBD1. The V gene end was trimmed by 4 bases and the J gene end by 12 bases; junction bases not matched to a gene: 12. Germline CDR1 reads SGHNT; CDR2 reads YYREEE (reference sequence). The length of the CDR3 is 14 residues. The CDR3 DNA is TGTGCCAGCAGCCACGGACAGGGAACGATGGGGCAGTTCTTC. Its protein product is CASSHGQGTMGQFF.

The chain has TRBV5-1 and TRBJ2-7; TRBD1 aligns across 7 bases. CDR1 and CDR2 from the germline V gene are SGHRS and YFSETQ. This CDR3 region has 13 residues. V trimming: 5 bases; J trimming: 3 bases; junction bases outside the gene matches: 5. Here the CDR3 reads CASSKYRGYEQYF. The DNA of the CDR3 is TGCGCCAGCAGTAAGTACAGGGGCTACGAGCAGTACTTC.

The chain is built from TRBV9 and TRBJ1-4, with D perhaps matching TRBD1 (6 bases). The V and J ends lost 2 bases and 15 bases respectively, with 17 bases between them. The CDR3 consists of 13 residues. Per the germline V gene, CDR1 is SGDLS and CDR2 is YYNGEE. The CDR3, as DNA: TGTGCCAGCAGCGTTGTGGTGGGGGGCTCAATGTTTTTT. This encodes CASSVVVGGSMFF.

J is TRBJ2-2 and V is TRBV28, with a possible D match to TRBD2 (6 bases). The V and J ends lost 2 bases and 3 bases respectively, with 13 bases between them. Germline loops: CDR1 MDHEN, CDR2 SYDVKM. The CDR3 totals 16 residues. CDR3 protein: CASSLRDLRYTGELFF. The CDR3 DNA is TGTGCCAGCAGTTTACGGGACTTAAGATACACCGGGGAGCTGTTTTTT.

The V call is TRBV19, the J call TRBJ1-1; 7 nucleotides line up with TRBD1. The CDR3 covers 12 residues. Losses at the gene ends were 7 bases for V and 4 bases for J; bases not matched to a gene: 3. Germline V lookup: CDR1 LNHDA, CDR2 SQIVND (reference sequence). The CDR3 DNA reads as TGTGCCAGTAACAGGGGTAGCACTGAAGCTTTCTTT. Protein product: CASNRGSTEAFF.

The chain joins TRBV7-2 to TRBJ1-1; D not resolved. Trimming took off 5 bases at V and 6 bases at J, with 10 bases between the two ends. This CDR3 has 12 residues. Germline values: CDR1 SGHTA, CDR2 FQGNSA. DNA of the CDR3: TGTGCCAGCAGCCCCCTGCTCGCTGAAGCTTTCTTT. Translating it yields CASSPLLAEAFF.

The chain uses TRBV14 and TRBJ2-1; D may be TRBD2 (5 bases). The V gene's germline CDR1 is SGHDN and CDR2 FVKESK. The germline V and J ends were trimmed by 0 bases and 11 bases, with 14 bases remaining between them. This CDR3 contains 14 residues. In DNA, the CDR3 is TGTGCCAGCAGCCAAGATTCAGTTGGACTGAAGCAGTTCTTC. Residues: CASSQDSVGLKQFF.

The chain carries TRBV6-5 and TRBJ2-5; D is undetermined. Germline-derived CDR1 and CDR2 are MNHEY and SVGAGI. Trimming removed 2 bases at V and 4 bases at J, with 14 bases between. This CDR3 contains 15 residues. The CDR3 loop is CASSYDGPPPETQYF. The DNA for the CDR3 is TGTGCCAGCAGTTACGACGGGCCCCCCCCAGAGACCCAGTACTTC.

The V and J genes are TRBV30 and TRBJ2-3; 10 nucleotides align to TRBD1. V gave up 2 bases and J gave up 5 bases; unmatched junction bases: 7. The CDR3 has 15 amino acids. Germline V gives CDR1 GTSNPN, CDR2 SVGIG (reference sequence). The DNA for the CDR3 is TGTGCCTGGAGTTACCGACAGGGGGCTTTAGATACGCAGTATTTT. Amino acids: CAWSYRQGALDTQYF.

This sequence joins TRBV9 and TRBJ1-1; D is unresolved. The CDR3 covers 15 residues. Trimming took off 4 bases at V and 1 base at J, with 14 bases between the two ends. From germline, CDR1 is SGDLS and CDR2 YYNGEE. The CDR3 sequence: CASSPGPPPNTEAFF. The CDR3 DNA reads TGTGCCAGCAGCCCCGGTCCACCGCCGAACACTGAAGCTTTCTTT.

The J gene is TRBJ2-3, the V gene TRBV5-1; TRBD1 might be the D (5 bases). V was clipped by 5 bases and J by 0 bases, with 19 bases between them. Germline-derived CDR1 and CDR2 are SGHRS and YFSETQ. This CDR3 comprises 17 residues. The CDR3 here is CASRQGSRAGSTDTQYF. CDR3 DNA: TGCGCCAGCAGACAAGGATCTAGGGCAGGGAGCACAGATACGCAGTATTTT.

The CDR3 loop reads CASRSRIREYGYTF. The CDR3 nucleotides read TGTGCCAGCCGCTCTAGGATTCGGGAATATGGCTACACCTTC. The chain links TRBV2 to TRBJ1-2; D uncertain. Germline V gene sequence: CDR1 SNHLY, CDR2 FYNNEI. With 8 bases removed from V and 5 bases from J, the gap between germline ends came to 18 bases. The CDR3 contains 14 residues. The complete variable domain, with remaining parts taken from reference TRBV2 and TRBJ1-2, reads EPEVTQTPSHQVTQMGQEVILRCVPISNHLYFYWYRQILGQKVEFLVSFYNNEISEKSEIFDDQFSVERPDGSNFTLKIRSTKLEDSAMYFCASRSRIREYGYTFGSGTRLTVV.